This T cell receptor beta chain was captured in a study of vaccination and CD4 T cells after COVID-19. Looking at the study overall: Researchers treated control cultures with a CEFX pool, an HIV-1 Nef pool, or no peptide.

Details on this clonotype: The antigen remains unidentified.

Cultured CD4+ T-cell DNA underwent Oncomine TCR Beta short-read sequencing. TCRdb reanalysed the PCR reads using MiXCR and keeps one entry per CDR3 protein. The data contain over 20,000 distinct CDR3 sequences, less than 35% of them seen just once; the ten biggest clones take up 8.6%. Time point denoted: late sampling 161 to 241 days after vaccination in a few convalescent patients. Documented treatment: 10-day PBMC culture with coronavirus spike peptide pools or control peptides (ViraFEST assay). The CDR3 is 14 residues long. Trimming took 3 bases from V and 9 from J, leaving 15 bases between them. Germline V gene sequence: CDR1 MNHNS, CDR2 SASEGT.

Sequencing used CD4+ T cells from blood, cultured in vitro, obtained about 7 months after SARS-CoV-2 vaccination. The sequence was obtained from a human donor who had recovered from COVID-19. The chain employs TRBV6-1 and TRBJ2-1; D may be TRBD2 (6 bases). The CDR3 coding sequence is TGTGCCAGCAGTGACGCGGGACCGCAGGGTGAGCAGTTCTTC. Protein product: CASSDAGPQGEQFF.